The text below deals with one T cell receptor beta chain. Its cognate antigen has yet to be identified. Base qualities are not recorded, but no much larger clone differs from it by a single base. This entry is derived from a study of Ad26.COV2.S vaccination and SARS-CoV-2 variants (dated by TCRdb to the early 2020s). Regarding the study in general: Donors in the vaccine arm were drawn from COV1001, a phase I-IIa trial of Ad26.COV2.S in healthy adults that was multicentre, randomized, double-blind and placebo-controlled. Investigators did not know the trial group allocation while performing experiments and assessing outcomes. TCRbeta repertoire sequencing served as the tool for gauging how specific and how broad the SARS-CoV-2-reactive T cell receptors were following Ad26.COV2.S vaccination. Ad26.COV2.S was given intramuscularly at 5x10^10 or 1x10^11 viral particles, as a single shot or as two shots 56 days apart. The TCR-sequenced set comprised approximately 32 samples: some 20 Ad26.COV2.S vaccine recipients, 5 placebo recipients and 8 SARS-CoV-2 convalescent individuals. Trial participants were randomized into five groups of five, in which low-dose or high-dose Ad26.COV2.S was given once or twice, or placebo was given on both occasions. The investigation overall reported the following: It was noted by the authors that total T cell responses may have been underestimated by the TCR breadth and depth analyses. The study was not powered to compare responses between vaccine doses or regimens. After vaccination, spike-specific CD8+ and CD4+ T cell responses were reported to show substantial breadth. Vaccine and placebo recipients had comparable non-spike TCR breadth, which fits with the vaccine containing only spike. Spike-specific TCR breadth was higher in Ad26.COV2.S recipients than in placebo recipients (P = 0.0014).

The junction shows trimming of 1 base on V and 5 bases on J, and the gene matches do not reach 4 bases of it. The CDR3 goes from the cysteine to the phenylalanine over 13 residues. Only the CDR3 DNA stays, 39 bases, in frame from base 1. As encoded in the germline V gene (reference sequence), CDR1 is GTSNPN while CDR2 is SVGIG. The immunoSEQ Assay was used to sequence TCRbeta CDR3 regions. After extraction, genomic DNA underwent amplification by bias-controlled multiplex PCR, followed by high-throughput sequencing. Per the original workflow: To quantify the absolute abundance of every unique TCRbeta CDR3 region, sequences were collapsed and filtered. Usable DNA was measured by amplifying reference genes present in all nucleated cells, and TCRbeta template counts were normalized to that usable DNA to estimate T cell fraction. Repertoire TCRs were annotated as SARS-CoV-2-specific when V gene, CDR3 amino acid sequence and J gene were exactly matched to a known reactive TCR set. The reference SARS-CoV-2 TCR set came from MIRA and was filtered for enrichment in COVID-19-positive ImmuneCODE repertoires, removing public or cross-reactive TCRs. Based on the MIRA antigens, annotated TCRs were further analysed at the level of specific ORF or position within ORF. Breadth was defined as annotated unique rearrangements over total unique productive rearrangements; depth was the summed frequency of those rearrangements. Group comparisons of TCR breadth used two-sided Wilcoxon rank-sum tests. TCRdb mirrors the immuneACCESS table, restricted to in-frame sequences. Some clones are absent from its copies; in checked studies, under half trace to an unresolved V gene, and the reason for the others is unknown. The DNA was the basis for D and trimming; V, J and clone size are from that table. In this sample the table shows approximately 280,000 clones, over 75% of which occur a single time. In total, the top ten clones hold less than 3.5% of the sample.

The treatment or condition label, read with the paper, signifies: roughly 19 received Ad26.COV2.S at low or high dose, single or two shots; about 5 received placebo; per-sample allocation not given. Repertoires of vaccine and placebo recipients were sequenced from samples taken on day 63 after the first injection. In Cohort 1b, 25 to 30 adults aged 18-55 years were enrolled at a single site in Boston, USA, between 29 July and 7 August 2020. Ad26.COV2.S was a replication-incompetent adenovirus type 26 vector expressing a prefusion-stabilized SARS-CoV-2 spike protein from the original Wuhan strain. The sequence came from a person aged 18-65 years who received the Ad26.COV2.S COVID-19 vaccine or a placebo. Material: peripheral blood, obtained in a trial of Ad26.COV2.S vaccine versus placebo. The chain couples TRBV30 to TRBJ2-5, with 7 bases matching TRBD1. The nucleotides are TGTGCCTGGAGTGGACAGGGAATGGAGACCCAGTACTTC. The resulting protein is CAWSGQGMETQYF.